This T cell receptor (beta chain) was recovered during a study of CD8+ T cells in alopecia areata (dated by TCRdb to the late 2010s). Regarding the study in general: To study T cell clonal expansion in alopecia areata, the researchers applied high-throughput TCRbeta sequencing to both the C3H/HeJ mouse model and human patients. immunoSEQ multiplex PCR using 35 Vbeta forward primers and 13 Jbeta reverse primers was used to amplify TCRbeta CDR3 regions. On the human side, TCRbeta sequencing was run on scalp tissue and on sorted CD4+ and CD8+ peripheral blood T cells from healthy controls and from alopecia areata patients with either patchy or totalis/universalis disease. Scalp clonality was compared across normal scalp (n=4), patchy alopecia areata scalp (n=8), and alopecia totalis/universalis scalp (n=8). RNA came from the PAXgene miRNA kit for fixed scalp, the miRNeasy kit for PBMCs, and the RNeasy kit for mouse skin. The paper as a whole reports these results and caveats: Compared with normal scalp, lesional scalp had higher clonality and more expanded CD8+ clones, particularly in alopecia totalis/universalis, a pattern that suggests antigenic drive. Scalp TCR repertoire analysis is complicated because resident alphabeta T cells in normal human skin are also sequenced, whereas mouse skin is dominated by gammadelta T cells. Shared TCR sequences between patients were less evident than in mice, which may be partly attributable to HLA diversity in the patient population.

This clone has only a few counts. The antigen it recognizes is unknown. No clone much larger than this one lies a single base away; base qualities are absent. After PBMCs were isolated by density centrifugation and stained for CD3, CD4 and CD8, a FACSAria was used to sort CD4+ and CD8+ T cells. Scalp biopsies and blood samples were obtained from unaffected controls. The receptor library was made with the immunoSEQ multiplex PCR assay. To provide template for TCR sequencing, every sample had RNA extracted and reverse transcribed into cDNA. SuperScript III was used for first-strand cDNA synthesis, primed with a 2:1 mix of oligo-dT and random hexamers. Amplification bias was assessed with a synthetic immune receptor repertoire, and residual bias was removed computationally. The study's processing was this. Raw reads were preprocessed to remove errors, and CDR3 was defined by IMGT conventions from the conserved cysteine to phenylalanine. To get clonality, Shannon entropy was normalized by log2 of the number of productive unique TCRs and the result was subtracted from 1. Scalp TCRbeta sequences were cross-referenced with sorted blood CD4 and CD8 repertoires so that the CD4 or CD8 identity of scalp clones could be inferred. The table was pulled from immuneACCESS by TCRdb, which kept in-frame rearrangements only. Such tables lose some clones; where checked, under half of the loss comes from unresolved V genes, and the rest has no known cause. D and trimming come from the DNA, and the V and J calls and clone size come from that table. The sample table lists around 100,000 clones, roughly 50% of them with a count of one. The ten largest clones capture around 9% of the sample.

Source material: CD4+ T cells sorted from blood. The origin of this receptor is a human donor in good health.

The DNA sequence is as follows: TGTGCCAGCAGCCCTCGACAGGGCGGGGAGCTGTTTTTT. Its coded protein is CASSPRQGGELFF. The chain links TRBV7-2 with TRBJ2-2, with 7 bases aligning to TRBD1. The V end gives up 5 bases and the J end 7 bases, leaving 4 bases in the junction not matched to a gene. The germline V gene yields SGHTA for CDR1 and FQGNSA for CDR2. Including the terminal cysteine and phenylalanine, the CDR3 comprises 13 residues. The entry retains the CDR3 DNA only, 39 bases that are in frame from base 1.